This T cell receptor beta chain originates from a study of identical twins. Study results and caveats: The abundant beta clonotypes from cord blood had fewer insertions, and memory repertoires had none of this. Diverse VJ usage suggested most zero-insertion clonotypes were not invariant T cells.

In TCRdb, the 5' RACE reads were re-called with MiXCR into one record per CDR3 protein. The sample contains about 890,000 distinct CDR3 sequences, about 12% of which appear only once. The germline V gene encodes CDR1 MNHEY and CDR2 SVGAGI. With 3 bases clipped from V and 3 bases from J, the junction kept 4 bases outside the gene matches. This CDR3 is 14 amino acids long. This clonotype was seen a handful of times. Its specificity is unknown. These records were also assigned to another study, of yellow fever vaccine responses in identical twins.

This TCR derives from a woman aged 18-29 years in good health. This sequence joins TRBV6-5 and TRBJ1-1, with TRBD1 identical over 7 bases. The sample was PBMCs. The CDR3 loop reads CASSYIQGDTEAFF. In DNA form, the CDR3 reads TGTGCCAGCAGTTATATTCAGGGGGACACTGAAGCTTTCTTT.